What follows are 4 T cell receptor beta chains derived from one specimen sequenced in a study of shared clonotypes between healthy human individuals. Only in-frame clones appear in the TCRdb table, and some are missing; sequencing was by immunoSEQ multiplex PCR. The sample holds around 600,000 clones, around 97% seen once. The sample consisted of naive CD4+ T cells sorted from blood. This sample's subset: CD45RA+ positively selected. These receptors all come from a woman aged 25 to 39 in good health.

The chain uses TRBV5-1 and TRBJ1-1; D is ambiguous. With 3 bases removed from V and 4 bases from J, the gap between germline ends came to 10 bases. Per the germline V gene, CDR1 is SGHRS and CDR2 is YFSETQ. The CDR3 length is 13 residues. CDR3 DNA: TGCGCCAGCAGCTATGATCCCACCACTGAAGCTTTCTTT. It specifies CASSYDPTTEAFF.

J is TRBJ1-2 and V is TRBV28; 8 bases are shared with TRBD1. J lost 4 bases, V lost 7 bases, and 8 bases had no gene match. The CDR3 spans 14 residues. CDR1 and CDR2 (germline): MDHEN, SYDVKM. Here the CDR3 DNA reads TGTGCCAGCATTGGGCAGGGGGCTCTCTATGGCTACACCTTC. It is translated as CASIGQGALYGYTF.

The chain combines TRBV4-1 with TRBJ2-2; D might be TRBD1 (5 bases). The CDR3 has 17 residues. The V gene's germline CDR1 is MGHRA and CDR2 YSYEKL. With 4 bases removed from V and 1 base from J, the gap between germline ends came to 16 bases. CDR3 coding DNA: TGCGCCAGCAGCCCTGGCCTAGACAGACTGAACACCGGGGAGCTGTTTTTT. Translating gives CASSPGLDRLNTGELFF.

This clone showed up just once. The V gene is TRBV15, the J gene TRBJ2-1, with 8 nucleotides matching TRBD2. The CDR3 has 16 amino acids. The V gene's germline CDR1 is LNHNV and CDR2 YYDKDF (reference sequence). With V trimmed by 0 bases and J by 4 bases, 5 bases remained unmatched. CDR3 coding DNA: TGTGCCACCAGCAGAGACTATAGCGGGATATACAATGAGCAGTTCTTC. Residues: CATSRDYSGIYNEQFF.